The present TCR beta chain was sequenced within a study of T cell responses to AZD1222 COVID-19 vaccine. Trimming stripped 5 bases from V and 6 bases from J, with 17 bases between. In germline, CDR1 is SEHNR, CDR2 FQNEAQ (reference sequence). The length of the CDR3 is 14 residues. The protocol was immunoSEQ multiplex PCR, while the TCRdb copy is restricted to in-frame clones and leaves out a portion. The repertoire holds 98,000 or so clones, with approximately 88% as singletons. The chain links TRBV7-9 to TRBJ2-7; no clear D. This TCR came from an adult in good health. The sample in question was peripheral blood, obtained on day 0 of AZD1222 vaccination. For the CDR3, the DNA is TGTGCCAGCAGCGCCCGGCAAGCTTTCAGCGAGCAGTACTTC. This encodes CASSARQAFSEQYF.